These 31 T cell receptor beta chains were sequenced from one sample in a study of T cells in Graves' hyperthyroidism and ophthalmopathy. The investigators amplified TCR beta CDR3 regions from RNA transcripts. During a first-round RT-PCR of the TCR CDR3, the HTBI primer set was used. TCRdb fed the multiplex PCR reads into MiXCR, producing one record per CDR3 protein. Counted here are 530,000 or so distinct CDR3 sequences, under 60% occurring once; the ten biggest clones make up roughly 8.2%. Sequencing was performed on peripheral blood or thyroid tissue (not recorded which). These receptors were taken from a woman aged 18-30 years with Graves' hyperthyroidism.

CDR3 residues: CAISERQDNYGYTF. The CDR3 nucleotides are TGTGCCATCAGTGAGAGGCAGGATAACTATGGCTACACCTTC. J is TRBJ1-2 and V is TRBV10-3, with D uncertain. The CDR3 runs 14 residues. Between the trimmed V and J ends, which lost 2 bases and 1 base, there was a span of 8 bases. The germline V gene has CDR1 ENHRY and CDR2 SYGVKD.

This clonotype was detected many times. This chain joins TRBV20-1 and TRBJ1-5, with unresolved D. The germline gives CDR1 DFQATT, CDR2 SNEGSKA (reference sequence). The CDR3 is 17 amino acids. V was pared by 0 bases and J by 4 bases, with 19 bases between. The CDR3 coding sequence is TGCAGTGCTAGAGATACCGCGGGAGGAGGGCGGAATCAGCCCCAGCATTTT. It encodes CSARDTAGGGRNQPQHF.

J is TRBJ1-1 and V is TRBV29-1; D gene unclear. V was trimmed by 4 bases and J by 8 bases, leaving 8 bases between them. This CDR3 is 10 amino acids long. Germline lookup yields CDR1 SQVTM and CDR2 ANQGSEA. The CDR3 sequence is CSVGAGEAFF. CDR3 nucleotides: TGCAGCGTTGGGGCAGGCGAAGCTTTCTTT. Using reference TRBV29-1 and TRBJ1-1 for the parts outside the CDR3, the full variable domain is SAVISQKPSRDICQRGTSLTIQCQVDSQVTMMFWYRQQPGQSLTLIATANQGSEATYESGFVIDKFPISRPNLTFSTLTVSNMSPEDSSIYLCSVGAGEAFFGQGTRLTVV.

At least ten counts were recorded for this clonotype. J is TRBJ1-2 and V is TRBV12-3 or TRBV12-4; TRBD1 might be the D (6 bases). Trimming removed 4 bases from V and 8 bases from J, with 14 bases in between. The CDR3 extends over 13 amino acids. The CDR3 region is CASSSPYREGYTF. CDR3 DNA sequence: TGTGCCAGCAGTTCCCCGTACAGGGAGGGCTACACCTTC.

Turning to this clonotype: This may stem from a read error, because a much larger clone lies one nucleotide away. This chain joins TRBV7-3 and TRBJ2-2; D is perhaps TRBD1 or TRBD2 (5 bases each). CDR1 and CDR2 (germline): SGHTA, FQGTGA. CDR3 size: 15 residues. In nucleotides, the CDR3 is TGTGCCAGCAGCCAAGTAGAGGGGAACACCGGGGAGCTGTCTTTT. Its translation: CASSQVEGNTGELSF.

The chain is built from TRBV20-1 and TRBJ1-3; D uncertain. CDR1 and CDR2 (germline): DFQATT, SNEGSKA (reference sequence). Trimming stripped 1 base from V and 8 bases from J, with 18 bases between. CDR3 length equals 15 residues. CDR3 sequence (DNA): TGCAGTGCTAGAGTTTTCGCTAACTATGGCTACACCATATATTTT. Translating gives CSARVFANYGYTIYF.

A few counts support this clonotype. The chain is built from TRBV24-1 and TRBJ2-1, with 9 nucleotides matching TRBD2. CDR1 is KGHDR, CDR2 SFDVKD, per germline. The trim removed 5 bases at V and 7 bases at J, leaving 5 bases unmatched. This CDR3 contains 14 residues. The CDR3 bases are TGTGCCACCAGTGGCGGGAGGGCCCGGAATGAGCAGTTCTTC. Amino acid sequence: CATSGGRARNEQFF.

This clonotype was seen repeatedly, ten times or more. The chain combines TRBV9 with TRBJ2-5; 8 nucleotides line up with TRBD1. Germline loops: CDR1 SGDLS, CDR2 YYNGEE. The CDR3 sequence is 14 residues long. V gave up 3 bases and J gave up 4 bases; unmatched junction bases: 5. The CDR3 protein is CASSGGTGGETQYF. The CDR3 region has the DNA TGTGCCAGCAGCGGAGGGACAGGCGGAGAGACCCAGTACTTC.

This clonotype was found many times. V usage is TRBV6-1 and J usage is TRBJ2-7, with D unresolved. Trimming removed 4 bases from V and 1 base from J, with 8 bases in between. The CDR3 runs 13 residues. Germline CDR1 and CDR2: MNHNS and SASEGT. CDR3 residues: CASSVTNSYEQYF. The CDR3 nucleotides are TGTGCCAGCAGTGTGACAAATTCCTACGAGCAGTACTTC.

The J gene is TRBJ1-1, the V gene TRBV18, with a possible D match to TRBD1 (6 bases). CDR1 is KGHSH and CDR2 is LQKENI in the germline V gene. The CDR3 totals 14 residues. V lost 6 bases and J lost 0, with 11 bases in between. The CDR3 nucleotides read TGTGCCAGCTCGGCGGCAGGGGTGAACACTGAAGCTTTCTTT. Amino acids: CASSAAGVNTEAFF. Full variable domain (missing parts from reference TRBV18 and TRBJ1-1): NAGVMQNPRHLVRRRGQEARLRCSPMKGHSHVYWYRQLPEEGLKFMVYLQKENIIDESGMPKERFSAEFPKEGPSILRIQQVVRGDSAAYFCASSAAGVNTEAFFGQGTRLTVV.

The rearrangement links TRBV7-8 to TRBJ1-4, with 10 positions matching TRBD1. V trimming: 8 bases; J trimming: 1 base; junction bases outside the gene matches: 7. This CDR3 comprises 16 residues. Germline V gives CDR1 SGHVS, CDR2 FQNEAQ. This CDR3 reads CASFGTGDETNEKLFF. The CDR3 coding sequence is TGTGCCAGCTTCGGGACAGGGGACGAAACTAATGAAAAACTGTTTTTT.

This clonotype occurred many times. This chain joins TRBV27 and TRBJ2-7; D gene unclear. The ends were cut back, 5 bases at V and 3 bases at J, with 14 bases in the middle. This CDR3 spans 14 amino acids. From germline, CDR1 is MNHEY and CDR2 SMNVEV (reference sequence). The CDR3 nucleotides are TGTGCCAGCAGTCCGTCGTCCAGATTCTACGAGCAGTACTTC. It is translated as CASSPSSRFYEQYF.

There are many counts of this clonotype. The rearrangement links TRBV20-1 to TRBJ2-7, with D perhaps TRBD2 (5 bases). V was pared by 3 bases and J by 1 base, with 16 bases between. There are 15 residues in the CDR3. CDR1 is DFQATT, CDR2 SNEGSKA, per germline (reference sequence). The DNA for the CDR3 is TGCAGTGCTAGTCGTGAGGGCAGCCCTTCCTACGAGCAGTACTTC. Protein sequence: CSASREGSPSYEQYF.

The chain combines TRBV12-3 or TRBV12-4 with TRBJ1-4; TRBD1 agrees at 7 bases. The CDR3 contains 18 residues. V lost 7 bases and J lost 0; bases outside the gene matches: 14. The CDR3 DNA follows: TGTGCCAGCATAGCCCCGACAGGGAGGCAAACAACTAATGAAAAACTGTTTTTT. This encodes CASIAPTGRQTTNEKLFF.

This clonotype came up many times. The rearrangement links TRBV20-1 to TRBJ2-7; D gene ambiguous. The CDR3 spans 13 residues. The V gene lost 3 bases and the J gene lost 2 bases, with 11 bases spanning the gap. Germline CDR1 DFQATT, CDR2 SNEGSKA (reference sequence). CDR3 residues: CSASTDAPYEQYF. CDR3 nucleotide sequence: TGCAGTGCTAGTACAGATGCCCCCTACGAGCAGTACTTC.

This clonotype was detected many times. V usage is TRBV11-3 and J usage is TRBJ1-2, with D possibly matching TRBD1 (5 bases). Germline CDR1 is SGHNT and CDR2 is YENEEA. The V and J ends lost 5 bases and 2 bases respectively, with 12 bases between them. CDR3 size: 14 residues. The CDR3 loop is CASSRGRANYGYTF. DNA of the CDR3: TGTGCCAGCAGCCGGGGCAGGGCGAACTATGGCTACACCTTC.

The V gene is TRBV11-3, the J gene TRBJ2-3; tentative D call: TRBD2 (6 bases). The CDR3 runs to 15 residues. V was shortened by 6 bases and J by 4 bases, with 17 bases between the two germline ends. Per germline, CDR1 SGHNT and CDR2 YENEEA. Here the CDR3 reads CASRGAAGASDTQYF. The CDR3 nucleotides are TGTGCCAGCAGAGGGGCAGCGGGCGCCTCAGATACGCAGTATTTT.

Regarding this clonotype: Given a much more abundant clone one base away, this may be a read error. The chain employs TRBV4-3 and TRBJ1-1; D ambiguous. This CDR3 comprises 15 residues. The germline V gene has CDR1 LGHNA and CDR2 YSLEER. Trimming took 0 bases from V and 3 from J, leaving 11 bases between them. CDR3 bases: TGCGCCAGCAGCCAAGAGCGTTTGGTGGACACTGAAGCTTTCTTT. It codes for CASSQERLVDTEAFF.

This clonotype turned up a few times. The chain uses TRBV6-5 and TRBJ2-2; 13 bases map to TRBD2. The CDR3 runs 18 residues. Unmatched junction bases numbered 5, after V lost 4 bases and J lost 0 bases. Germline values: CDR1 MNHEY, CDR2 SVGAGI. As DNA, the CDR3 is TGTGCCAGCAGTTCCCCCGGGACTAGCGGGACGAACACCGGGGAGCTGTTTTTT. It codes for CASSSPGTSGTNTGELFF.

Remarks on this clonotype: The junction shows a germline mismatch at one end, possibly a read error. V is TRBV25-1 and J is TRBJ1-5; 10 bases line up with TRBD1. Germline CDR1 and CDR2: MGHDK and SYGVNS. The CDR3 spans 17 residues. The CDR3 DNA follows: TGTGCTAGCAAGAATTCCTACCGGGACAGGGGTAATCAGCCCCAGCATTTT. Its protein is CASKNSYRDRGNQPQHF.

The chain couples TRBV9 to TRBJ1-5; the D gene is possibly TRBD1 (6 bases). Germline CDR1 and CDR2: SGDLS and YYNGEE. V gave up 1 base and J gave up 2 bases, with 10 bases separating them. This CDR3 comprises 15 residues. The CDR3 nucleotides are TGTGCCAGCAGCGTAAAGGACAGAGGCAATCAGCCCCAGCATTTT. The encoded protein is CASSVKDRGNQPQHF.

The sample holds a few counts of this clonotype. V usage is TRBV7-9 and J usage is TRBJ2-7; D is possibly TRBD1 or TRBD2 (5 bases each). The germline CDR1 and CDR2 sequences are SEHNR and FQNEAQ (reference sequence). The CDR3 sequence is 19 residues long. Trimming cost V 1 base and J 5 bases, with 27 bases left between them. This CDR3 is CASSLGNLFGGERINEQYF. Here the CDR3 DNA reads TGTGCCAGCAGCTTAGGGAATTTGTTTGGGGGAGAAAGGATCAACGAGCAGTACTTC.

This clonotype was recorded many times. At one end, the junction sequence differs from germline, possibly due to a read error. This chain connects TRBV5-1 to TRBJ1-3; weak D call: TRBD1 (5 bases). Germline CDR1 and CDR2: SGHRS and YFSETQ. The CDR3 totals 15 residues. CDR3 coding DNA: TGTGCCAGCAGCCTGGGACCTAGCTCTGGAAACACCATATATTTT. Its protein product is CASSLGPSSGNTIYF.

The J gene is TRBJ1-3, the V gene TRBV30; D unclear. Germline loops: CDR1 GTSNPN, CDR2 SVGIG (reference sequence). Between the trimmed V and J ends, which lost 0 bases and 2 bases, there was a span of 11 bases. The length of the CDR3 is 15 residues. This chain's CDR3 is CAWSVFLGAGNTIYF. In DNA, the CDR3 is TGTGCCTGGAGTGTATTTCTTGGAGCTGGAAACACCATATATTTT.

The rearrangement joins TRBV12-5 to TRBJ1-4; D uncertain. CDR1 is LGHNT and CDR2 is FRNRAP in the germline V gene. The length of the CDR3 is 15 residues. The V end lost 3 bases, the J end lost 6 bases, and 14 bases lay between the germline ends. CDR3 DNA sequence: TGTGCTAGTGGTTTAGGTCTTTCAGTAGATGAAAAACTGTTTTTT. This codes for CASGLGLSVDEKLFF.

The chain has TRBV20-1 and TRBJ1-2, with D possibly being TRBD1 (6 bases). Germline CDR1 DFQATT, CDR2 SNEGSKA (reference sequence). This CDR3 contains 15 residues. Trimming removed 6 bases from V and 7 bases from J, with 24 bases in between. CDR3 residues: CSATYREGRLFGYTF. CDR3 bases: TGCAGTGCCACATACAGGGAGGGACGGTTGTTTGGCTACACCTTC.

This clonotype has at least ten counts. The chain is built from TRBV2 and TRBJ1-1; no firm D call. Per germline, CDR1 SNHLY and CDR2 FYNNEI. Trimming took off 6 bases at V and 6 bases at J, with 8 bases between the two ends. The CDR3 is 11 amino acids. The CDR3 DNA reads TGTGCCAGCAGGTCAGGACCTGAAGCTTTCTTT. Translating it yields CASRSGPEAFF.

This clonotype was observed once. The chain joins TRBV20-1 to TRBJ2-5; TRBD2 matches 7 bases. V trimming: 6 bases; J trimming: 3 bases; junction bases outside the gene matches: 4. The germline CDR1 and CDR2 sequences are DFQATT and SNEGSKA (reference sequence). The CDR3 covers 12 residues. DNA for the CDR3: TGCAGTGCCTTTCTAGCGGAAGAGACCCAGTACTTC. This sequence encodes CSAFLAEETQYF.

At least ten counts were recorded for this clonotype. This chain uses TRBV27 with TRBJ1-2; D gene ambiguous. Germline CDR1 and CDR2: MNHEY and SMNVEV (reference sequence). With 6 bases removed from V and 7 bases from J, the gap between germline ends came to 9 bases. The CDR3 spans 11 residues. The CDR3 DNA is TGTGCCAGCAGATCTACGGGTGGCTACACCTTC. Translated: CASRSTGGYTF.

This clonotype was counted many times. The J gene is TRBJ1-5, the V gene TRBV5-8, with TRBD1 as a possible D gene (5 bases). V was pared by 4 bases and J by 5 bases, with 16 bases between. Germline V gene sequence: CDR1 SGHTS, CDR2 YDEGEE. This CDR3 is built from 15 residues. CDR3 DNA sequence: TGTGCCAGCAGCGGGGCCGGAGGGGCTGATCAGCCCCAGCATTTT. This gives the protein CASSGAGGADQPQHF.

This clonotype was counted only a few times. The CDR3 reads CSVEVTEQFF. The CDR3, as DNA: TGCAGCGTTGAAGTTACTGAGCAGTTCTTC. V is TRBV29-1 and J is TRBJ2-1, with D unclear. The CDR3 spans 10 residues. Germline CDR1 is SQVTM and CDR2 is ANQGSEA. The germline V and J ends were trimmed by 1 base and 9 bases, with 4 bases remaining between them.